The sequence of this T cell receptor (beta chain) was determined in a study of cytomegalovirus exposure and HLA in healthy donors. Germline V lookup: CDR1 KGHSH, CDR2 LQKENI. With 2 bases clipped from V and 6 bases from J, the junction kept 9 bases outside the gene matches. There are 16 residues in the CDR3. Notes on this clone: What it recognizes is unknown.

13 Jbeta primers and 60 Vbeta primers were used for the PCR. In the authors' workflow: A later analysis tallied approximately 80 million unique TCR beta chains, 9 million to 12 million of them shared. Clones were sequenced by immunoSEQ multiplex PCR, and TCRdb holds only the in-frame ones, with some missing. For V, J and clone size, that table is used; D and trimming come from the DNA. The sample holds roughly 200,000 clones, 80% seen once. Study results and caveats: Productive status was seen about 90% or about 30% of the time for most TCR beta V segments in an earlier analysis. The number of N-insertions in an Asian-associated ancestry cluster was reportedly below the roughly 670-donor mean in a later analysis.

This receptor was obtained from a boy between 10 and 17 years old in good health and CMV-seronegative. What was sequenced was PBMCs. This chain uses TRBV18 with TRBJ1-5, with 8 nucleotides matching TRBD1. In nucleotides, the CDR3 is TGTGCCAGCTCACCAGAGGTCACAGGGGGGGTTCAGCCCCAGCATTTT. Translation: CASSPEVTGGVQPQHF.